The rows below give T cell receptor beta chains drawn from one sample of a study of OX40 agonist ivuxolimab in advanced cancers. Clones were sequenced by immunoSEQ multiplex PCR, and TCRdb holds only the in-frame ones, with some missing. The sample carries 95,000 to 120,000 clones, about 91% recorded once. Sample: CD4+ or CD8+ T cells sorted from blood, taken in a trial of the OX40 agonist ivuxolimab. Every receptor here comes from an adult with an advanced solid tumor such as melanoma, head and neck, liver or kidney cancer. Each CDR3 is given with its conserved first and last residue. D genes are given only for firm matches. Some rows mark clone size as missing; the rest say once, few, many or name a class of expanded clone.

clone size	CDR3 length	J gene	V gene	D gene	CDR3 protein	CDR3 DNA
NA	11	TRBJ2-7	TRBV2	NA	CASSLIREQYF	TGTGCCAGCAGTCTGATTAGGGAGCAGTACTTC
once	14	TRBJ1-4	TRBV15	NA	CATSRDSGFEKLFF	TGTGCCACCAGCAGAGATTCAGGGTTTGAAAAACTGTTTTTT
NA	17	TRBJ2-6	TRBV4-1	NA	CASSQDPGVFGANVLTF	TGCGCCAGCAGCCAAGATCCGGGGGTTTTTGGGGCCAACGTCCTGACTTTC
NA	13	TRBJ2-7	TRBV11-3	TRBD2	CASSFAGGVAQYF	TGTGCCAGCAGCTTCGCGGGGGGGGTGGCGCAGTACTTC
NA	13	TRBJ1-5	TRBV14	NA	CASSQGVDQPQHF	TGTGCCAGCAGCCAAGGGGTAGATCAGCCCCAGCATTTT
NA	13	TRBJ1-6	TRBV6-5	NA	CASRQGVNSPLHF	TGTGCCAGCAGGCAGGGTGTTAATTCACCCCTCCACTTT
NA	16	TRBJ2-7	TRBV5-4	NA	CASSTRRWAGSYEQYF	TGTGCCAGCAGCACGCGAAGGTGGGCGGGCAGCTACGAGCAGTACTTC
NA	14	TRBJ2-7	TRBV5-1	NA	CASSLRQGLYEQYF	TGCGCCAGCAGCTTGCGACAGGGACTCTACGAGCAGTACTTC
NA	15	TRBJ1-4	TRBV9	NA	CASSVSGTSYEKLFF	TGTGCCAGCAGCGTATCCGGGACAAGCTATGAAAAACTGTTTTTT
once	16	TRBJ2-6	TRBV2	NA	CASSELGVGGANVLTF	TGTGCCAGCAGTGAACTGGGCGTCGGGGGGGCCAACGTCCTGACTTTC
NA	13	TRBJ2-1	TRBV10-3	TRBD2	CAIFSGGGNEQFF	TGTGCCATTTTTAGCGGGGGTGGCAATGAGCAGTTCTTC
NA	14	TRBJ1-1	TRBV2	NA	CASSGPRGDTEAFF	TGTGCCAGCAGTGGCCCACGTGGGGACACTGAAGCTTTCTTT
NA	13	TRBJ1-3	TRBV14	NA	CASSPRAGNTIYF	TGTGCCAGCAGCCCACGTGCTGGAAACACCATATATTTT
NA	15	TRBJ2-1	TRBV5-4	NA	CASSDPGSSYNEQFF	TGTGCCAGCAGCGACCCCGGGAGCTCCTACAATGAGCAGTTCTTC
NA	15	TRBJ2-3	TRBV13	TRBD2	CASSLGLAGTDTQYF	TGTGCCAGCAGCTTAGGACTAGCGGGAACAGATACGCAGTATTTT
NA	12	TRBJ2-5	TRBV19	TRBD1	CASSPQQGAQYF	TGTGCCAGTAGTCCCCAGCAGGGGGCCCAGTACTTC
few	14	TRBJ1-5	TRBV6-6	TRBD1	CASSYSGQSQPQHF	TGTGCCAGCAGTTACTCGGGACAGAGCCAGCCCCAGCATTTT
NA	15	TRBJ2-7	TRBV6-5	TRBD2	CASEELAGVGYEQYF	TGTGCCAGCGAAGAACTAGCGGGAGTTGGCTACGAGCAGTACTTC
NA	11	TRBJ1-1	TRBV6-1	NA	CASSEGVETFF	TGTGCCAGCAGTGAGGGGGTTGAAACTTTCTTT
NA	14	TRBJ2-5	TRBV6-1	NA	CASTRSRAEETQYF	TGTGCCAGCACCCGAAGCAGGGCGGAAGAGACCCAGTACTTC
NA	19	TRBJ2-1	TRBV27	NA	CASRLSGLWFKERNNEQFF	TGTGCCAGCCGATTGAGCGGGTTGTGGTTCAAGGAGAGGAACAATGAGCAGTTCTTC
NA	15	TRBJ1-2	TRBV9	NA	CASSSQGVLLGGYTF	TGTGCCAGCAGCTCCCAGGGTGTCCTCTTGGGGGGCTACACCTTC
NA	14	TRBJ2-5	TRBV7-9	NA	CASSWGSSQETQYF	TGTGCCAGCAGCTGGGGTAGCAGCCAAGAGACCCAGTACTTC
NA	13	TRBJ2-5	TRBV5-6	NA	CASSLPGQETQYF	TGTGCCAGCAGCTTGCCAGGACAAGAGACCCAGTACTTC
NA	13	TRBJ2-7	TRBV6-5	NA	CASSGRTYYEQYF	TGTGCCAGCAGCGGTAGAACGTACTACGAGCAGTACTTC
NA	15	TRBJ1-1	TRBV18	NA	CASSPGQSSNTEAFF	TGTGCCAGCTCACCAGGGCAGAGCTCGAACACTGAAGCTTTCTTT
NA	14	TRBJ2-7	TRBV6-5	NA	CASSYGQGGDEQYF	TGTGCCAGCAGTTATGGGCAGGGAGGTGACGAGCAGTACTTC
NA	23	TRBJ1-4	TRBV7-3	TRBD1	CASSLTESRTGWDRATTNEKLFF	TGTGCCAGCAGCTTAACCGAAAGCCGGACAGGGTGGGACAGAGCCACAACTAATGAAAAACTGTTTTTT
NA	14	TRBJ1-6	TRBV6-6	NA	CASSRTSNNSPLHF	TGTGCCAGCAGTAGGACAAGTAATAATTCACCCCTCCACTTT
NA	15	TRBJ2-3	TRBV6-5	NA	CASRESGSSTDTQYF	TGTGCCAGCAGAGAGAGCGGGTCTAGCACAGATACGCAGTATTTT
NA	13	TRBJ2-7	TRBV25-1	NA	CASGSGTTYEQYF	TGTGCCAGCGGATCCGGGACAACCTACGAGCAGTACTTC
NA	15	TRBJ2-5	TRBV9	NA	CASSVGSLGLETQYF	TGTGCCAGCAGCGTAGGATCCCTGGGATTGGAGACCCAGTACTTC
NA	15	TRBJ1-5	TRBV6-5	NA	CASSATVSGNQPQHF	TGTGCCAGCAGCGCGACAGTTAGCGGCAATCAGCCCCAGCATTTT
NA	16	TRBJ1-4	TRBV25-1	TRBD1	CASSESPTGDGEKLFF	TGTGCCAGCAGTGAATCCCCAACAGGGGACGGCGAAAAACTGTTTTTT
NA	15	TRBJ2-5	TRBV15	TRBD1	CATSRDRGQQETQYF	TGTGCCACCAGCAGAGATAGGGGACAGCAAGAGACCCAGTACTTC
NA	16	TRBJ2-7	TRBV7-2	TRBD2	CASSRRSGGLSYEQYF	TGTGCCAGCAGCAGACGGAGCGGGGGCCTCTCCTACGAGCAGTACTTC
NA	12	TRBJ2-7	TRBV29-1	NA	CSGLGLPHEQYF	TGCAGCGGCCTTGGATTGCCCCACGAGCAGTACTTC
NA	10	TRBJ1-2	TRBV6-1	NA	CASSELGYTF	TGTGCCAGCAGTGAATTAGGCTACACCTTC
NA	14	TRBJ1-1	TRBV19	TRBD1	CASSIGTGNTEAFF	TGTGCCAGTAGTATAGGGACAGGGAACACTGAAGCTTTCTTT
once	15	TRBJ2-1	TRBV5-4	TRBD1	CASSPPGTGYNEQFF	TGTGCCAGCAGCCCCCCCGGGACAGGGTACAATGAGCAGTTCTTC
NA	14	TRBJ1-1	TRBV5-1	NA	CASSLVQLNTEAFF	TGCGCCAGCAGCTTGGTCCAGTTGAACACTGAAGCTTTCTTT
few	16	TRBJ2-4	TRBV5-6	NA	CASSSAGRLVKNIQYF	TGTGCCAGCAGCTCCGCGGGACGATTGGTCAAAAACATTCAGTACTTC
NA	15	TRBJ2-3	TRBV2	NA	CASRRDNAGADTQYF	TGTGCCAGCAGGCGGGACAACGCTGGGGCAGATACGCAGTATTTT
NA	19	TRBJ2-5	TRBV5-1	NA	CASYPSAGLSLASAETQYF	TGCGCCAGCTACCCTTCTGCGGGCCTTTCGTTAGCCTCCGCAGAGACCCAGTACTTC
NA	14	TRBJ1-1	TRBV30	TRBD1	CAWNRGVMNTEAFF	TGTGCCTGGAACAGGGGCGTTATGAACACTGAAGCTTTCTTT
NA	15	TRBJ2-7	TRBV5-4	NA	CASSLSGMGNYEQYF	TGTGCCAGCAGCTTGTCAGGGATGGGGAACTACGAGCAGTACTTC
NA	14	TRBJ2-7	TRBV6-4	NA	CASSATRLPGEQYF	TGTGCCAGCAGTGCCACCCGCCTTCCGGGCGAGCAGTACTTC
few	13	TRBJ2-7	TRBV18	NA	CASSPQAVGEQYF	TGTGCCAGCTCACCACAGGCGGTGGGCGAGCAGTACTTC
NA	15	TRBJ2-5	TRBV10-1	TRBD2	CASSEASGLQETQYF	TGCGCCAGCAGTGAGGCTAGCGGGCTTCAAGAGACCCAGTACTTC
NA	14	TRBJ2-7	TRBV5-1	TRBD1	CASSLEGQGYEQYF	TGCGCCAGCAGCTTGGAGGGACAGGGGTACGAGCAGTACTTC
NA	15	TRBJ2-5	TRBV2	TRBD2	CASSGPLAGVETQYF	TGTGCCAGCAGTGGCCCACTAGCGGGGGTTGAGACCCAGTACTTC
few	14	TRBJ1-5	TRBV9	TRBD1	CASSNGQGDQPQHF	TGTGCCAGCAGCAATGGACAGGGAGATCAGCCCCAGCATTTT
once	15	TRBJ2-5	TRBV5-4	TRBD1	CASSLGGQAQETQYF	TGTGCCAGCAGCTTGGGCGGACAGGCCCAAGAGACCCAGTACTTC
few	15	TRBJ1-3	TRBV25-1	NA	CASSILGGGGNTIYF	TGTGCCAGCAGTATATTGGGGGGCGGCGGCAACACCATATATTTT
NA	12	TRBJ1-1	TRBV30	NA	CAWKGGDTEAFF	TGTGCCTGGAAGGGGGGGGACACTGAAGCTTTCTTT
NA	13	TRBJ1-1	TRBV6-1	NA	CASSEQGWAEAFF	TGTGCCAGCAGTGAGCAGGGGTGGGCCGAAGCTTTCTTT
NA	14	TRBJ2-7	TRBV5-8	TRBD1	CASSLAGQAYEQYF	TGTGCCAGCAGCTTGGCAGGACAGGCCTACGAGCAGTACTTC
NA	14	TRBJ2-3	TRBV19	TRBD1	CATQQGISTDTQYF	TGTGCCACTCAACAGGGGATTAGCACAGATACGCAGTATTTT